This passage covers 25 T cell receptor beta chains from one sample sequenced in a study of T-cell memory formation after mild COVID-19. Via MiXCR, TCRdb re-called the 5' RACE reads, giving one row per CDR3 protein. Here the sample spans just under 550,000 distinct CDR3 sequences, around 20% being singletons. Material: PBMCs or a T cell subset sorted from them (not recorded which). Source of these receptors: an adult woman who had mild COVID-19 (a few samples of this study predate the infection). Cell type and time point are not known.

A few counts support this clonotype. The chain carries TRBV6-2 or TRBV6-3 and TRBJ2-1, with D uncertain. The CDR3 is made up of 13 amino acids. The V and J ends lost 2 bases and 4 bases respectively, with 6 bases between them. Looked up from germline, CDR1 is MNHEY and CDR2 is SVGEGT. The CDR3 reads CASSYHQYNEQFF. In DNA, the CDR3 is TGTGCCAGCAGTTACCACCAGTACAATGAGCAGTTCTTC.

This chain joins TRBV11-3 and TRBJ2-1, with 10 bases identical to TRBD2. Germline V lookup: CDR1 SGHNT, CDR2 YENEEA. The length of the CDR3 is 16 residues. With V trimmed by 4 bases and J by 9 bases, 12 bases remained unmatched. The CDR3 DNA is TGTGCCAGCAGCTCTTGCGGGCTAGCGGGAGTGTGTGAGCAGTTCTTC. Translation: CASSSCGLAGVCEQFF.

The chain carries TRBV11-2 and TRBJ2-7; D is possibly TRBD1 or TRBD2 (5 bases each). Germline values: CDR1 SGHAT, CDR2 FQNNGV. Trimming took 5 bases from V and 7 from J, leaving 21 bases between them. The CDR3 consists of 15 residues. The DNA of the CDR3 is TGTGCCAGCAGCCCTCCGGGACGGTTTCGGAAGGAGCAGTACTTC. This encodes CASSPPGRFRKEQYF.

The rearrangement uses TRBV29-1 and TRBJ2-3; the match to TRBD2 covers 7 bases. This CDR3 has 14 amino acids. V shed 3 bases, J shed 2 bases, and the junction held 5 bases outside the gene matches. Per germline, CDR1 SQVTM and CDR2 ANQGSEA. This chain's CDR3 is CSVDSGASTDTQYF. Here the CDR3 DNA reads TGCAGCGTTGACAGCGGGGCCTCCACAGATACGCAGTATTTT.

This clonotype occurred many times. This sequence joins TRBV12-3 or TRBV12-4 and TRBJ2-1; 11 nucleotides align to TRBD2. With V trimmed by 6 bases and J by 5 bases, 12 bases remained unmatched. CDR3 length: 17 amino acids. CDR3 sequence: CASRKYTGTSGDNEQFF. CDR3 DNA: TGTGCCAGCAGAAAATACACCGGGACTAGCGGCGACAATGAGCAGTTCTTC.

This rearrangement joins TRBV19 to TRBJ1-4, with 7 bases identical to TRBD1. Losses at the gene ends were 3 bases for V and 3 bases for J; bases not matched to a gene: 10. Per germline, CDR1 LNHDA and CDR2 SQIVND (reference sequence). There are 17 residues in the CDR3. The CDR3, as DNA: TGTGCCAGTAGTATTCGTAGCGGGACAGCTTCTAATGAAAAACTGTTTTTT. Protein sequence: CASSIRSGTASNEKLFF.

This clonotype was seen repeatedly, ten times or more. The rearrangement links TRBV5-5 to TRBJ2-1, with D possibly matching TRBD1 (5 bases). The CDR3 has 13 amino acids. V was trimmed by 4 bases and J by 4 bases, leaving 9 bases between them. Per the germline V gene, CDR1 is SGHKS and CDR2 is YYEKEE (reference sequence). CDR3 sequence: CASSQDMYNEQFF. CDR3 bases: TGTGCCAGCAGCCAGGACATGTACAATGAGCAGTTCTTC.

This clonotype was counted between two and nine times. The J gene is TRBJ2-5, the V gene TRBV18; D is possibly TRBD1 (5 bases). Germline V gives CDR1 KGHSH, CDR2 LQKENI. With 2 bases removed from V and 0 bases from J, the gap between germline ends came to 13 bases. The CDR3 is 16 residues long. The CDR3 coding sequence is TGTGCCAGCTCACCAAGAACAGGAGCACACCAAGAGACCCAGTACTTC. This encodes CASSPRTGAHQETQYF.

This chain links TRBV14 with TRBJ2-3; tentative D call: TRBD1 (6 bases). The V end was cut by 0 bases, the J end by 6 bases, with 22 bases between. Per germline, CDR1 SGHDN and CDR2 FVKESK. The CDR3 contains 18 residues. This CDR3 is CASSQEGTGRWAHDTQYF. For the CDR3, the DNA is TGTGCCAGCAGCCAAGAAGGAACAGGGCGCTGGGCCCACGATACGCAGTATTTT.

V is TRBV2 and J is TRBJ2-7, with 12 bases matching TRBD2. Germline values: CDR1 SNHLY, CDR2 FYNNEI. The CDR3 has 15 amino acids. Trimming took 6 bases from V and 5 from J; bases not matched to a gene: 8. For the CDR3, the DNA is TGTGCCAGCAGCCGGACTAGCGGGAAGGTTAACGAGCAGTACTTC. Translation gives CASSRTSGKVNEQYF.

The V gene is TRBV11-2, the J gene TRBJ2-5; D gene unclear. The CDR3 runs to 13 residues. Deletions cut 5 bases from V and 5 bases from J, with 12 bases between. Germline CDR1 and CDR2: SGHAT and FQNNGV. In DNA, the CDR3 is TGTGCCAGCAGCGGGTTCCAACGGGAGACCCAGTACTTC. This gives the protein CASSGFQRETQYF.

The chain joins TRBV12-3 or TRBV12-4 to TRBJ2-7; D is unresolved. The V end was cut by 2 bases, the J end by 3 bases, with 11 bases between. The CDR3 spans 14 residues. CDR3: CASSLSFLGYEQYF. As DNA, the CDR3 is TGTGCCAGCAGTTTATCTTTTTTGGGCTACGAGCAGTACTTC.

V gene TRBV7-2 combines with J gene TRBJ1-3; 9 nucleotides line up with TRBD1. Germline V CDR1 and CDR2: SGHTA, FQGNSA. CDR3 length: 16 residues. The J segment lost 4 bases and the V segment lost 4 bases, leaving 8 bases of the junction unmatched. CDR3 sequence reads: CASSSKGQGDGNTIYF. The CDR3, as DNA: TGTGCCAGCAGCTCTAAGGGACAGGGAGACGGAAACACCATATATTTT. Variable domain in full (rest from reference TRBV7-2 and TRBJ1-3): GAGVSQSPSNKVTEKGKDVELRCDPISGHTALYWYRQSLGQGLEFLIYFQGNSAPDKSGLPSDRFSAERTGGSVSTLTIQRTQQEDSAVYLCASSSKGQGDGNTIYFGEGSWLTVV.

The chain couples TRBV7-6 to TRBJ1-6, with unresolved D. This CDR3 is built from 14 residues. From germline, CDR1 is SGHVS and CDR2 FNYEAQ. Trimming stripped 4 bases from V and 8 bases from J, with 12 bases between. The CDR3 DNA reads TGTGCCAGCAGCTCCCAGGAGGCCTATTCACCCCTCCACTTT. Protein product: CASSSQEAYSPLHF.

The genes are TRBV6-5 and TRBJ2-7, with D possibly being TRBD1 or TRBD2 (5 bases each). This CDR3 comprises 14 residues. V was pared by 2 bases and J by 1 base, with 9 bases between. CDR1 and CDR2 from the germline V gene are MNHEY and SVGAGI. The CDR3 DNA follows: TGTGCCAGCAGTTACGGGACCGAATCCTACGAGCAGTACTTC. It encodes CASSYGTESYEQYF.

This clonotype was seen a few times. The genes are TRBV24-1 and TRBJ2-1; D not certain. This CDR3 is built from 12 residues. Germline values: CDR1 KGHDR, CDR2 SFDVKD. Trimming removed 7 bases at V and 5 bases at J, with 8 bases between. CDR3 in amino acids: CATSLGDNEQFF. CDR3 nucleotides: TGTGCCACCAGCCTCGGAGACAATGAGCAGTTCTTC.

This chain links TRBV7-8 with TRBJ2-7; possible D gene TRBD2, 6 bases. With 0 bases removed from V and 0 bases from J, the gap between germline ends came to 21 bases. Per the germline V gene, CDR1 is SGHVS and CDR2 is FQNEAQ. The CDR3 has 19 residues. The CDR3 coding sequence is TGTGCCAGCAGCTTAGCCAGGTCACGGGGGTACCGAAGCTCCTACGAGCAGTACTTC. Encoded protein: CASSLARSRGYRSSYEQYF. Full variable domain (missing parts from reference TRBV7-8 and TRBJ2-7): GAGVSQSPRYKVAKRGQDVALRCDPISGHVSLFWYQQALGQGPEFLTYFQNEAQLDKSGLPSDRFFAERPEGSVSTLKIQRTQQEDSAVYLCASSLARSRGYRSSYEQYFGPGTRLTVT.

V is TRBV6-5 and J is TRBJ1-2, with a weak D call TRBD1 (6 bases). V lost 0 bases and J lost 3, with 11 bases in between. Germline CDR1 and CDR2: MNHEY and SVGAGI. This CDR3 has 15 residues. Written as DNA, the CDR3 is TGTGCCAGCAGTTACTCCCGCAGGGGCGACTATGGCTACACCTTC. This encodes CASSYSRRGDYGYTF.

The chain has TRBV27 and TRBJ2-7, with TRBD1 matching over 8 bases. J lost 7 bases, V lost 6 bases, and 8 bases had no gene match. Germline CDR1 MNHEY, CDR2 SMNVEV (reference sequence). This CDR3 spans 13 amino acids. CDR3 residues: CASSPTGALEQYF. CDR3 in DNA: TGTGCCAGCAGCCCGACAGGGGCCCTTGAGCAGTACTTC.

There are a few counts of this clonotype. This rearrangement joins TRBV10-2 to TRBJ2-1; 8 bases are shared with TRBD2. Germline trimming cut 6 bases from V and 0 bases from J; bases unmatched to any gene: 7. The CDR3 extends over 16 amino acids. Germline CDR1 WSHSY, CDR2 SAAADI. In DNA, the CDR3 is TGCGCCAGCAGGCTTCCTAGCGGGCTCTCCTACAATGAGCAGTTCTTC. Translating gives CASRLPSGLSYNEQFF.

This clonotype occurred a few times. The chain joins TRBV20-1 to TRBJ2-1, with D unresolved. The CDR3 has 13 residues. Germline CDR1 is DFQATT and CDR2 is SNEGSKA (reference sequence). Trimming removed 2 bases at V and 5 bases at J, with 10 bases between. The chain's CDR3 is CSARPFIDNEQFF. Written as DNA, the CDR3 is TGCAGTGCTAGACCCTTTATTGACAATGAGCAGTTCTTC.

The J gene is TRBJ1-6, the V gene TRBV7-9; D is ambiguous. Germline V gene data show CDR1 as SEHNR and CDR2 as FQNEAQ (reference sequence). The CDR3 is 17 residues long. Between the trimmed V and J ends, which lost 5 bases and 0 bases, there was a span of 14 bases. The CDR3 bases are TGTGCCAGCAGCCGAGCCGGGATGAGCTCCTATAATTCACCCCTCCACTTT. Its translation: CASSRAGMSSYNSPLHF.

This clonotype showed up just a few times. CDR3 loop: CSARPTSGQETQYF. The CDR3 coding sequence is TGCAGTGCTAGACCCACTAGCGGGCAAGAGACCCAGTACTTC. The genes are TRBV20-1 and TRBJ2-5; 9 bases line up with TRBD2. The CDR3 runs 14 residues. With V trimmed by 2 bases and J by 2 bases, 3 bases remained unmatched. Germline V gives CDR1 DFQATT, CDR2 SNEGSKA (reference sequence).

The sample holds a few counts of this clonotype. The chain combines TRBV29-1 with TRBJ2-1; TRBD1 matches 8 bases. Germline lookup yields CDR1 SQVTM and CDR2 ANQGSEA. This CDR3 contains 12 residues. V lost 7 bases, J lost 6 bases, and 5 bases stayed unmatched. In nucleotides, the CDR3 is TGCAGCGCCCAGGGGGCGGTCAATGAGCAGTTCTTC. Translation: CSAQGAVNEQFF.

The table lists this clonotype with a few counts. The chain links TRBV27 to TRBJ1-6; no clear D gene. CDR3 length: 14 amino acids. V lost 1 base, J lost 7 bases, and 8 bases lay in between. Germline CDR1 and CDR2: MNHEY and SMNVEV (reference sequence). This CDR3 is CASSLWIGNSPLHF. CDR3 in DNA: TGTGCCAGCAGTTTATGGATAGGGAATTCACCCCTCCACTTT.